The rows below give T cell receptor beta chains drawn from one sample of a study of blood T cell repertoires in COVID-19. Assay used: immunoSEQ multiplex PCR; TCRdb lists only in-frame clones, some missing. The table records around 380,000 clones, more than 65% of them present only once. The sequencing sample was made of peripheral blood. These receptors originate from a human donor with acute or convalescent COVID-19. The donor label of this sample is uncertain. The conserved cysteine and the conserved F or W are not part of the CDR3 here. Clone sizes are given selectively: once, few, many, or a class where the clone is expanded.

V gene,clone size,J gene,CDR3 protein
TRBV11-3,.,TRBJ2-1,ASSPTVTSGSSNEQF
TRBV6-6,.,TRBJ1-1,ASSPRQGQAGTEAF
TRBV4-1,.,TRBJ1-4,ASSQERRREKLF
TRBV7-6,.,TRBJ1-5,ASSFGSTGQPQH
TRBV14,.,TRBJ1-1,ASSQQGYTEAF
TRBV5-1,.,TRBJ2-7,ASSLEGGREQY
TRBV6-6,few,TRBJ1-6,ASSYPNSNSPLH
TRBV7-7,.,TRBJ2-7,ASSFTGRLMRTYEQY
TRBV7-8,.,TRBJ1-2,ASSLALGSTNYGYT
TRBV5-1,.,TRBJ1-1,ASSSGGHLNTEAF
TRBV5-1,.,TRBJ2-3,ASSRGGGTDTQY
TRBV13,.,TRBJ1-1,ASSFPTFSAEAF
TRBV30,.,TRBJ2-2,AWFRRSGSGELF
TRBV6-1,.,TRBJ1-6,ASSEAKSSYNSPLH
TRBV4-2,.,TRBJ1-2,ASSQKTGFHGYT
TRBV11-2,.,TRBJ2-5,ASSFSGGRIETQY
TRBV9,.,TRBJ2-6,ASSPTPAGGLSGANVLT
TRBV28,.,TRBJ1-2,ASSLTGLIPYGYT
TRBV2,.,TRBJ1-2,ASSLEQGREGYT
TRBV5-4,.,TRBJ1-5,ASRRVQGPPNQPQH
TRBV30,.,TRBJ2-7,AWSAQSYEQY
TRBV2,.,TRBJ1-5,ASGSDSHNNQPQH
TRBV28,.,TRBJ1-5,ASSGGGAGQPQH
TRBV29-1,.,TRBJ1-6,SVGQGLNSPLH
TRBV2,.,TRBJ2-1,ASGGQGYNEQF
TRBV3-1/TRBV3-2,.,TRBJ2-7,ASAETRLAGGFSYEQY
TRBV6-6,.,TRBJ2-7,ASRSGQGAYEQY
TRBV5-1,.,TRBJ2-2,ATQAGQNTGELF
TRBV18,.,TRBJ1-5,ASSPSRGWDQPQH
TRBV10-2,.,TRBJ2-1,ASRPTSGRSNEQF
TRBV7-2,.,TRBJ1-2,ASSSTVGRSGYT
TRBV18,few,TRBJ1-5,ASSQGQENQPQH
TRBV14,.,TRBJ1-5,ASSLTGGQPQH
TRBV27,.,TRBJ1-2,ASSSLGASNYGYT
TRBV3-1/TRBV3-2,.,TRBJ2-1,ASSQVMGQGTYNEQF
TRBV5-4,.,TRBJ2-7,ASSPRGLEQY
TRBV6-5,.,TRBJ2-7,ASRRDSYEQY
TRBV28,.,TRBJ2-1,ASSLTDRAFSPLQF
TRBV28,many,TRBJ2-7,ASSPYYYEQY
TRBV6-6,.,TRBJ2-4,ASSHQGDPKNIQY
TRBV5-4,.,TRBJ2-5,ASSSGLATRTQY
TRBV18,.,TRBJ2-1,ASSPRLAGDSNEQF
TRBV27,.,TRBJ1-6,ASSLLDRGINSPLH
TRBV27,.,TRBJ2-7,ASSGPSTGAYEQY
TRBV19,.,TRBJ1-5,ASSMGQKNQPQH
TRBV9,.,TRBJ2-2,ASSGSLGTLNTGELF
TRBV12-3/TRBV12-4,.,TRBJ2-7,AGPWDRSYEQY
TRBV2,.,TRBJ1-1,ASTVQGSMNTEAF
TRBV6-5,.,TRBJ1-2,ASSSGTAFYGYT
TRBV11-2,once,TRBJ1-2,ASSSVGGQGKFNYGYT
TRBV11-3,.,TRBJ2-7,ASSPPGTFSYEQY
TRBV4-1,.,TRBJ2-1,ASSQSASNEQF
TRBV24-1,once,TRBJ2-3,ATSRGSETQY
TRBV15,.,TRBJ2-7,ATSRGAGRGSYEQY